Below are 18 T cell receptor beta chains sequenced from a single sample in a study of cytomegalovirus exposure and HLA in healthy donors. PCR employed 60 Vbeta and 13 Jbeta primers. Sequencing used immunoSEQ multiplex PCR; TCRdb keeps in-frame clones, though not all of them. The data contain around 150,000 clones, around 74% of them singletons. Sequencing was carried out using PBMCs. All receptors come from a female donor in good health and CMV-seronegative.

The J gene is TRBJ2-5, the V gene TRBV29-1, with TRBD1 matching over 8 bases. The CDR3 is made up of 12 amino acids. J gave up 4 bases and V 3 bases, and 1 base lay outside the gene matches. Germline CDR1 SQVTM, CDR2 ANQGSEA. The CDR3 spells CSVDDRGETQYF. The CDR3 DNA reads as TGCAGCGTTGACGACAGGGGAGAGACCCAGTACTTC.

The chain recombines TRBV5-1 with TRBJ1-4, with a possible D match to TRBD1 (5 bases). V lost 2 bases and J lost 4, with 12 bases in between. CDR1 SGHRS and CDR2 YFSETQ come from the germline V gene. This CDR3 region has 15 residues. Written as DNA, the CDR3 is TGCGCCAGCAGCTTATGGGGGGGAAATAATGAAAAACTGTTTTTT. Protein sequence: CASSLWGGNNEKLFF.

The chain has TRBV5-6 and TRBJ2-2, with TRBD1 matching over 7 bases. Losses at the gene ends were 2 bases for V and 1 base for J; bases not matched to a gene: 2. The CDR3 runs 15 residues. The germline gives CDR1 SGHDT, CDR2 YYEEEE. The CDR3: CASSFRQGNTGELFF. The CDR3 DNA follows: TGTGCCAGCAGCTTCCGACAGGGGAACACCGGGGAGCTGTTTTTT.

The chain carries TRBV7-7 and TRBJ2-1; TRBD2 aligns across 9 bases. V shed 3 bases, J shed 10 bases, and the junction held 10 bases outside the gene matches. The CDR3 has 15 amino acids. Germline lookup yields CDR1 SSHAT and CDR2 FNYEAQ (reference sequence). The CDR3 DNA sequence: TGTGCCAGCAGCTTGAAACCGGGACTAGCAGGGGAGCAGTTCTTC. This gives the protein CASSLKPGLAGEQFF.

The CDR3 sequence is CASSQVGVNTEAFF. CDR3 coding DNA: TGCGCCAGCAGCCAAGTAGGGGTGAACACTGAAGCTTTCTTT. This sequence joins TRBV4-1 and TRBJ1-1; tentative D call: TRBD1 (5 bases). Germline V gene data show CDR1 as MGHRA and CDR2 as YSYEKL. Trimming cost V 1 base and J 0 bases, with 6 bases left between them. There are 14 residues in the CDR3.

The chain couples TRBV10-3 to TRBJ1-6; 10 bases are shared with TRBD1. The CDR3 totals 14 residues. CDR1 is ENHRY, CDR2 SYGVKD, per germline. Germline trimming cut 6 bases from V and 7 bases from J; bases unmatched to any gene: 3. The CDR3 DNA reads TGTGCCATCAGGATGACAGGGGGCAATTCACCCCTCCACTTT. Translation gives CAIRMTGGNSPLHF.

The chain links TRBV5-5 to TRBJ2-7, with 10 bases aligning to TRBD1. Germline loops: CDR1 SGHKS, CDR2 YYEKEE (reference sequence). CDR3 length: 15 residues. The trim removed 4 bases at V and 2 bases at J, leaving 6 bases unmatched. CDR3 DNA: TGTGCCAGCAGCCTTGACAGGGGGCGCACCTACGAGCAGTACTTC. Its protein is CASSLDRGRTYEQYF.

In DNA, the CDR3 is TGTGCCAGCAGCCCGACAGGGGGCTCCTACAATGAGCAGTTCTTC. It translates to CASSPTGGSYNEQFF. This sequence joins TRBV5-6 and TRBJ2-1, with TRBD1 identical over 9 bases. The CDR3 is 15 residues long. V lost 4 bases to trimming and J lost 0 bases; unmatched junction nucleotides: 2. Germline CDR1 is SGHDT and CDR2 is YYEEEE.

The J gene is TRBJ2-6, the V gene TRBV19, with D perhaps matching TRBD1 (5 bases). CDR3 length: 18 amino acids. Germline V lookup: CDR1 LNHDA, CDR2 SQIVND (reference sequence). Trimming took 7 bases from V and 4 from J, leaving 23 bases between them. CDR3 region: CASTPQGVLPSGANVLTF. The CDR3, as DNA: TGTGCCAGTACCCCGCAAGGGGTACTTCCATCCGGGGCCAACGTCCTGACTTTC. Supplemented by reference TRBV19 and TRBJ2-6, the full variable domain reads DGGITQSPKYLFRKEGQNVTLSCEQNLNHDAMYWYRQDPGQGLRLIYYSQIVNDFQKGDIAEGYSVSREKKESFPLTVTSAQKNPTAFYLCASTPQGVLPSGANVLTFGAGSRLTVL.

CDR3 sequence: CASRRRDLNEKLFF. The CDR3 DNA sequence: TGTGCCAGCAGAAGGAGGGACCTTAATGAAAAACTGTTTTTT. The chain recombines TRBV6-5 with TRBJ1-4; TRBD1 might be the D (5 bases). Trimming took 6 bases from V and 4 from J, leaving 12 bases between them. The CDR3 covers 14 residues. Germline CDR1 reads MNHEY; CDR2 reads SVGAGI.

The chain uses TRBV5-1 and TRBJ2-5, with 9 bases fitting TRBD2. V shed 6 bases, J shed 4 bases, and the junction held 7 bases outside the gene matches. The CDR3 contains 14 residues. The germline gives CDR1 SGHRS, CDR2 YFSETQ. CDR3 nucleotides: TGCGCCAGCACTCCGACAGCGGGAGGAGAGACCCAGTACTTC. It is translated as CASTPTAGGETQYF. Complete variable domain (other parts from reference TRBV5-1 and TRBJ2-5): KAGVTQTPRYLIKTRGQQVTLSCSPISGHRSVSWYQQTPGQGLQFLFEYFSETQRNKGNFPGRFSGRQFSNSRSEMNVSTLELGDSALYLCASTPTAGGETQYFGPGTRLLVL.

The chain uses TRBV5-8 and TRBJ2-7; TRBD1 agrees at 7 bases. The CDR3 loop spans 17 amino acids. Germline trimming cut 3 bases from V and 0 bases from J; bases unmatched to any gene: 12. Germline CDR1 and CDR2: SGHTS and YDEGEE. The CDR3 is CASSSRLGQGVSYEQYF. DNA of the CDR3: TGTGCCAGCAGCTCTAGATTAGGGCAGGGGGTCTCCTACGAGCAGTACTTC.

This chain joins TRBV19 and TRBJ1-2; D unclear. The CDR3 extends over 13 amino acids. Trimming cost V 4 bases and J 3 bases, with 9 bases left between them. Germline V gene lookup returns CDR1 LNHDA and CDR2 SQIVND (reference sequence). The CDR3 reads CASSRENYYGYTF. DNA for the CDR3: TGTGCCAGTAGTAGGGAGAATTACTATGGCTACACCTTC.

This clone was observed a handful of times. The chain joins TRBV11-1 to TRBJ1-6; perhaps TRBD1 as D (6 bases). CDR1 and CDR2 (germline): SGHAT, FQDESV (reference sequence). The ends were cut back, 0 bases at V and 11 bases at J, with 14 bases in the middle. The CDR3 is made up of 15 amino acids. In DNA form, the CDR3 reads TGTGCCAGCAGCTTAGCGCTCGGGGGGGCAACACCCCTCCACTTT. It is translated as CASSLALGGATPLHF.

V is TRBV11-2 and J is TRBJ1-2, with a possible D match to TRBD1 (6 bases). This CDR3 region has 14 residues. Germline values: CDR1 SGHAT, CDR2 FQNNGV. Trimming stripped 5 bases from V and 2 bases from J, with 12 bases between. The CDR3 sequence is CASSPTGRNYGYTF. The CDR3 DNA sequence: TGTGCCAGCAGCCCGACAGGCCGAAACTATGGCTACACCTTC.

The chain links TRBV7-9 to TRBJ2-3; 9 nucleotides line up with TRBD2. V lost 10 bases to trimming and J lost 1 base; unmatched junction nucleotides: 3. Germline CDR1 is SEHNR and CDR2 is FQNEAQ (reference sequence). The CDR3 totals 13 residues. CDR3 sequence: CATLAGGTDTQYF. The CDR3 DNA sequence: TGTGCCACCTTAGCGGGGGGCACAGATACGCAGTATTTT.

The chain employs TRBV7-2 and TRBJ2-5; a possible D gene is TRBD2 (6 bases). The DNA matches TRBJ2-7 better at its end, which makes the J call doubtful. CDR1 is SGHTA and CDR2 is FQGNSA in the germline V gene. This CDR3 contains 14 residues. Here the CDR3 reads CASSLGGGHYEQYF. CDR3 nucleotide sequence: TGTGCCAGCAGCTTAGGGGGAGGTCACTACGAGCAGTACTTC.

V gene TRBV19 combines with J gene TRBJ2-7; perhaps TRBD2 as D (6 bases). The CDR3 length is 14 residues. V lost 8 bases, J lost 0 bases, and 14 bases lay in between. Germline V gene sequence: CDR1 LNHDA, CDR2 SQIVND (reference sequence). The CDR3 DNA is TGTGCCAGTGCGGCGGGACGTTTCTCCTACGAGCAGTACTTC. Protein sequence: CASAAGRFSYEQYF.